This record looks at one T cell receptor (beta chain) sequence and its context. This specimen comes from a study of early T cells in non-severe SARS-CoV-2 infection. Across the whole study: Sequenced bulk RNA came from whole blood that was unsorted, and chains were unpaired.

Individual cDNA molecules were tagged with unique molecular identifiers, the study reported. MiXCR, run by TCRdb on the 5' RACE reads, gives a single entry per CDR3 protein. The sample holds about 80,000 distinct CDR3 sequences, about 12% seen once. The CDR3 is made up of 13 amino acids. V was cut by 3 bases and J by 3 bases, with 8 bases left in between. Germline V gene lookup returns CDR1 SEHNR and CDR2 FQNEAQ (reference sequence). The chain links TRBV7-9 to TRBJ1-1; D gene ambiguous. The TCR was taken from an adult who was a healthcare worker with PCR-confirmed SARS-CoV-2 infection or an uninfected control (not recorded which). Sequences were obtained from whole blood. The CDR3 nucleotides are TGTGCCAGCAGCTTGGCGACATACACTGAAGCTTTCTTT. This translates into CASSLATYTEAFF.